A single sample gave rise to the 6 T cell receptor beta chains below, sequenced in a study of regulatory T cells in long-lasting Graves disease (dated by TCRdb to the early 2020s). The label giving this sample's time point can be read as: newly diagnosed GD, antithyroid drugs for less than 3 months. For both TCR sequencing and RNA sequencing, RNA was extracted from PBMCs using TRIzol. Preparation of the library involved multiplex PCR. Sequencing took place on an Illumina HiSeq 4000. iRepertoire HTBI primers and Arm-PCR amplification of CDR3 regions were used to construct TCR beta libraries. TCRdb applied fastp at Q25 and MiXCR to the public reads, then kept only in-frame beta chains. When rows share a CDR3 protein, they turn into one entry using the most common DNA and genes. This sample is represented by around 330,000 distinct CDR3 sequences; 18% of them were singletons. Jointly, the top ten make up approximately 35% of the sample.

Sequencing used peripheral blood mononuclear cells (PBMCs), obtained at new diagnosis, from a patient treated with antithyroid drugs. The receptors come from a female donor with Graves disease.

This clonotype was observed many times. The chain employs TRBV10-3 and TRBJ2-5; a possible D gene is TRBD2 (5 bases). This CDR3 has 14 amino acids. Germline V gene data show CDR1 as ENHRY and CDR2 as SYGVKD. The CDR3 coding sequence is TGTGCTACCAGGAGGATACTCATCAAAGAGACCCAGTACTTC. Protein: CATRRILIKETQYF.

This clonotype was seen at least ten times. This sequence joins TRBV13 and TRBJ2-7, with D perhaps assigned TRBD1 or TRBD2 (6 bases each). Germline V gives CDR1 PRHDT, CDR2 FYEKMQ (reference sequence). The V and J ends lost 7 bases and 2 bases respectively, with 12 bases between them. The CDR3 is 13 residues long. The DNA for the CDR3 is TGTGCCAGCAACCGAGGGGGGACCTACGAGCAGTACTTC. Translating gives CASNRGGTYEQYF. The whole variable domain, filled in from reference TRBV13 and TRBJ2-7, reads AAGVIQSPRHLIKEKRETATLKCYPIPRHDTVYWYQQGPGQDPQFLISFYEKMQSDKGSIPDRFSAQQFSDYHSELNMSSLELGDSALYFCASNRGGTYEQYFGPGTRLTVT.

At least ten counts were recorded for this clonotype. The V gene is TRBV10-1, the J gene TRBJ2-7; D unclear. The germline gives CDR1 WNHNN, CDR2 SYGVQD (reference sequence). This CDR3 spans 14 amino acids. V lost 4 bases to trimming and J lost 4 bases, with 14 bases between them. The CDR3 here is CASSAGLADYEQYF. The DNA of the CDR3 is TGCGCCAGCAGTGCGGGCCTGGCCGATTACGAGCAGTACTTC.

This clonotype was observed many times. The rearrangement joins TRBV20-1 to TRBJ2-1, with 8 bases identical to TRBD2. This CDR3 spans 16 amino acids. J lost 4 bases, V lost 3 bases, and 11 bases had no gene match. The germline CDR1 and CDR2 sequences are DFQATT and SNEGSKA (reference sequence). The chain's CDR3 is CSARSPIAGRYNEQFF. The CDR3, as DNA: TGCAGTGCTAGGTCCCCGATAGCGGGACGGTACAATGAGCAGTTCTTC.

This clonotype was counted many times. Written as DNA, the CDR3 is TGTGCCAGCAGCTTAGGACAGGGGAACACTGAAGCTTTCTTT. Protein sequence: CASSLGQGNTEAFF. This chain links TRBV7-9 with TRBJ1-1; 7 bases fit TRBD1. Germline CDR1 SEHNR, CDR2 FQNEAQ (reference sequence). The trim removed 1 base at V and 1 base at J, leaving 0 bases unmatched. The CDR3 spans 14 residues.

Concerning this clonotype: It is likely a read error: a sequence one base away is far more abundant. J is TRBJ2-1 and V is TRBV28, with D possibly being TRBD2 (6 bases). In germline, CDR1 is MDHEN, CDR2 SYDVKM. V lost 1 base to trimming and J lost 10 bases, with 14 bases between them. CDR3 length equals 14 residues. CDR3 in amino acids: CASSLSGGKYEQFF. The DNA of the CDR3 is TGTGCCAGCAGTTTATCTGGGGGGAAGTACGAGCAGTTCTTC.